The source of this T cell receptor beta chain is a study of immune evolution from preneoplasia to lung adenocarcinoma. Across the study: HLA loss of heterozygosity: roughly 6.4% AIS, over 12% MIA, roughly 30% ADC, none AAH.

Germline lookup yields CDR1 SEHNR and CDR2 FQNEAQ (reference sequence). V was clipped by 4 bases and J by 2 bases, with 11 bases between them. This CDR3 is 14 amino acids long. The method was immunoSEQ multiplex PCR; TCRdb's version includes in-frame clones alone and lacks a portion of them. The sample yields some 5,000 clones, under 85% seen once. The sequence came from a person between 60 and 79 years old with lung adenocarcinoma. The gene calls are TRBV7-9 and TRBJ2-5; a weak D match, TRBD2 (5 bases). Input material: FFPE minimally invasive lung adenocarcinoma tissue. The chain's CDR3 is CASSSRAVQETQYF. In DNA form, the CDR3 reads TGTGCCAGCAGCTCGCGGGCAGTTCAAGAGACCCAGTACTTC.